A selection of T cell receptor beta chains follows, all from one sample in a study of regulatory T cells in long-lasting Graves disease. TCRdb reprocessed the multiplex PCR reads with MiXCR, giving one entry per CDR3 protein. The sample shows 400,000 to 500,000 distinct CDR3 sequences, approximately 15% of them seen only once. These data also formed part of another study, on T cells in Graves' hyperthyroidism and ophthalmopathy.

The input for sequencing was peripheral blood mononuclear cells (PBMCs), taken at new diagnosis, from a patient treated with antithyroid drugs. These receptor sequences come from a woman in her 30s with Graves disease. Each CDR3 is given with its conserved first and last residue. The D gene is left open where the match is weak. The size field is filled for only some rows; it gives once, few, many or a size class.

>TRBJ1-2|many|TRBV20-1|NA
TGCAGTGCAAACCGGGCCAACACTCTCCTTGGCTACACCTTC
CSANRANTLLGYTF
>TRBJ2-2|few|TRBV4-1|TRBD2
TGCGCCAGCAGCGGCGAAGCGGGAGGGGCCGGGGAGCTGTTTTTT
CASSGEAGGAGELFF
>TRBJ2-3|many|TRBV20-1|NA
TGCAGTACAGGAGGAGATACGCAGTATTTT
CSTGGDTQYF
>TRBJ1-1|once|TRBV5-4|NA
TGTGCCAGCAGCGACAGAGGTATACTTAACACTGAAGCTTTCTTT
CASSDRGILNTEAFF
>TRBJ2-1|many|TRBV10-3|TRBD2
TGTGCCACGAAGACTAGCGGGAGGGAATTCAGCTCCTACAATGAGCAGTTCTTC
CATKTSGREFSSYNEQFF
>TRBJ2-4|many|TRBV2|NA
TGTGCCAGCAGTGACGGCAGGACGCTAGCCAAAAACATTCAGTACTTC
CASSDGRTLAKNIQYF
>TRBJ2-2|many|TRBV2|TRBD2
TGTGCCAGCAGATTAAGCGGGAGGTATTCCGGGGAGCTGTTTTTT
CASRLSGRYSGELFF
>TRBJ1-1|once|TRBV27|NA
TGTGCCAGCAGCCCAGGGGCCACTGAAGCTCTCTTT
CASSPGATEALF
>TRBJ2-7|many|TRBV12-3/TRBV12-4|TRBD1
TGTGCCAGCAGTTGGGACAGGAGCTCCTACGAGCAGTACTTC
CASSWDRSSYEQYF
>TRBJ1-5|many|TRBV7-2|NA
TGTGCCAGCAGCTTAAGGGGTCAGCCCCAGCATTTT
CASSLRGQPQHF
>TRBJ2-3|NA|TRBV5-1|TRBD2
TGCGCCAGCAGCTCGAAAAAAACCAGCGGGAGGTTCCCAGATACGCAGTATTTT
CASSSKKTSGRFPDTQYF
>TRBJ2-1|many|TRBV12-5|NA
TGTGCTAGTTTCCGGGATAGCTCCTACAATGAGCAGTTCTTC
CASFRDSSYNEQFF
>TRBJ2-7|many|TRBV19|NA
TGTGCCAGTAGTATAGGCGGGACAGACTCCTACGAGCAGTACTTC
CASSIGGTDSYEQYF
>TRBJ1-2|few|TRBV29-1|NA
TGCAGCGTTGAAGTCCGGGGGGGTTTGCATGGCTATGGCTACACCTTC
CSVEVRGGLHGYGYTF
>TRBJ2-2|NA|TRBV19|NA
TGTGCCATACAGGACAGGAACACCGGGGAGCTGTTTTTT
CAIQDRNTGELFF
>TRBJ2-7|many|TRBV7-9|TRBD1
TGTGCCAGCAGCATCGCCGGGACAGGGGGCTACGAGCAGTACTTC
CASSIAGTGGYEQYF
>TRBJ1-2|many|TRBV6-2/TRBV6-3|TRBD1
TGTGCCAGCAGTCAGGACAGGGGGAGAGGCTACACCTTC
CASSQDRGRGYTF
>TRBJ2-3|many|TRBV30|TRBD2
TGTGCCGCGACACTAGCGGGGGTCACAGATACGCAGTATTTT
CAATLAGVTDTQYF
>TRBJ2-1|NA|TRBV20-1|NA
TGCAGTGCTAGAGATCGGCGGCACAATGAGCAGTTCTTC
CSARDRRHNEQFF
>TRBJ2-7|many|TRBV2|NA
TGTGCCAGCACCGGGATCAGGGAGCAGTACTTC
CASTGIREQYF
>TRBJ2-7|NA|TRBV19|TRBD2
TGTGCCAGTAGTATAGTGGGGAGGACTAGCGGGAAGAAAGCTTACGAGCAGTACTTC
CASSIVGRTSGKKAYEQYF
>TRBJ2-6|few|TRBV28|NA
TGTGCCAGCAGCCCACCTTTCCCCAGTGGAGGGGCCAACGTCCTGACTTTC
CASSPPFPSGGANVLTF
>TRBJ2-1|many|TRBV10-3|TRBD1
TGTGCCATCAGAGGGCAGGGGGCATCCTACAATGAGCAGTTCTTC
CAIRGQGASYNEQFF
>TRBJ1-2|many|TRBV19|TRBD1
TGTGCCAGTAGTGCCCGGGACAGGGGACTCTATGGCTACACCTTC
CASSARDRGLYGYTF
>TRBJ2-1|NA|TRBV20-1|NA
TGCAGTGCGAGGGTCCCCGGGACCCAGGGAAATGAGCAGTTCTTC
CSARVPGTQGNEQFF
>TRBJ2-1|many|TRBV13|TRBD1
TGTGCCAGCAGCGGGACAGAGGGCAATGAGCAGTTCTTC
CASSGTEGNEQFF
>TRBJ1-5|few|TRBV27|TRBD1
TGTGCCAGCACCCACCCGGAGGGGACAGGGTCAAGTCAGCCCCAGCATTTT
CASTHPEGTGSSQPQHF
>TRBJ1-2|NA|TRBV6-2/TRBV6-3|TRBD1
TGTGCCAGCAGTTACACGACAGGGGGCTCTCATAACTATGGCTACACCTTC
CASSYTTGGSHNYGYTF
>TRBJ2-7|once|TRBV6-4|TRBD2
TGTGCCAGCAGTTACTCGAGAGCGGGGGCCTACGAGCAGTACTTC
CASSYSRAGAYEQYF
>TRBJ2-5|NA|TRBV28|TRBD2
TGTGCCAGCAGTTATCTAGCGGGAACATCCGGCGACCAAGAGACCCAGTACTTC
CASSYLAGTSGDQETQYF
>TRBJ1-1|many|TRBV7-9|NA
TGTGCCAGCAGCCTGACGCAGGGAGGTACTGAAGCTTTCTTT
CASSLTQGGTEAFF
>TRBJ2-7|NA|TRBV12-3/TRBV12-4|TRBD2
TGTGCCAGCAGACCGGGACTAGCGGGAGTAGGCTCCTACGAGCAGTACTTC
CASRPGLAGVGSYEQYF
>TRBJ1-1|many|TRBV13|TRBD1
TGTGCCAGCAGCCCTCGACAGGGGCTCATGAACACTGAAGCTTTCTTT
CASSPRQGLMNTEAFF
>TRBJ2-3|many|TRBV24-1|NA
TGTGCCACCAGTGACATCAGGGGAGATCGGGCAGATACGCAGTATTTT
CATSDIRGDRADTQYF
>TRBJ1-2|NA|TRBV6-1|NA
TGTGCCAGCAGCCCTGGGGACACACACTATGGCTACACCTTC
CASSPGDTHYGYTF
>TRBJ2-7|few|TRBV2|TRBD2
TGTGCCAGTCGACTAGCGGGATCCCTATACGAGCAGTACTTC
CASRLAGSLYEQYF
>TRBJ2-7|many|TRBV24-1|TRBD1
TGTGCCACCAGTGGGGCGACAGGGAACCCCTACGAGCAGTACTTC
CATSGATGNPYEQYF
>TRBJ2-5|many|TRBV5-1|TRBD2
TGCGCCAGCAGCTTAATTCCTAGCGGGAGCCAAGAGACCCAGTACTTC
CASSLIPSGSQETQYF
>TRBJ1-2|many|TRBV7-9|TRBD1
TGTGCCAGCAGCCCCGGACAGGGTTATGGCTACACCTTC
CASSPGQGYGYTF
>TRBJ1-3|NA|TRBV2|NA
TGTGCCAGCAGGCAGGAAACTGGAAACACCATATATTTT
CASRQETGNTIYF
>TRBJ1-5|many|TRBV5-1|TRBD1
TGCGCCAGCAGCCTCTGGACAGGGGAAAATCAGCCCCAGCATTTT
CASSLWTGENQPQHF
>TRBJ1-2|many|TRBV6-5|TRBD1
TGTGCCAGCAGTTACCGGGACAGGGGATATGGCTACACCTTC
CASSYRDRGYGYTF
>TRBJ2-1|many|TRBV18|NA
TGTGCCAGCTCACCGTACGGACCGAGCAATGAGCAGTTCTTC
CASSPYGPSNEQFF
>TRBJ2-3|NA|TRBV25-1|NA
TGTGCCAGCAGTTCAGCGTCCACTAGCACAGATACGCAGTATTTT
CASSSASTSTDTQYF
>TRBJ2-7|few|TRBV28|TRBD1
TGTGCCAGCAGTCGCGCGGACAGGGACCTCTACGAGCAGTACTTC
CASSRADRDLYEQYF
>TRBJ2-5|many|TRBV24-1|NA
TGTGCCACCAGTGATTTGCAGGGCACCCAAGAGACCCAGTACTTC
CATSDLQGTQETQYF